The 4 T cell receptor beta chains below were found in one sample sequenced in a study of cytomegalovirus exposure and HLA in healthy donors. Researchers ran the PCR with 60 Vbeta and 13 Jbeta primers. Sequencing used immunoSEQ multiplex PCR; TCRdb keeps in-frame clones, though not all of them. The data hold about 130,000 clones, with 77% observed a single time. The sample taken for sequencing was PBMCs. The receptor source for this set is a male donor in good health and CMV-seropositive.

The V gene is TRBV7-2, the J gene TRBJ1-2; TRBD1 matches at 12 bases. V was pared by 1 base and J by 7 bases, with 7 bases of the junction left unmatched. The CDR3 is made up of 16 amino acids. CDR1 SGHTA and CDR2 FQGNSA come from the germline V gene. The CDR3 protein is CASSLGGQGAIFGYTF. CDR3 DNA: TGTGCCAGCAGCTTAGGGGGACAGGGGGCGATTTTTGGCTACACCTTC.

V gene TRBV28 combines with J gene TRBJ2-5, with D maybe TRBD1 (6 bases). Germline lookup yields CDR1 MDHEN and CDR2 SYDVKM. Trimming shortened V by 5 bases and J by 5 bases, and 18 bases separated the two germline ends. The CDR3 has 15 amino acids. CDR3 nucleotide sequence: TGTGCCAGCAGTAGGTTCCGGTGGCAGGGGGAGACCCAGTACTTC. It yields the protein CASSRFRWQGETQYF.

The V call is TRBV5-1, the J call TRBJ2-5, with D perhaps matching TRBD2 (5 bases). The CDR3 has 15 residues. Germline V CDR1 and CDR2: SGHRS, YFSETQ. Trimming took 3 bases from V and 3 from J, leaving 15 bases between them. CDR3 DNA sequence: TGCGCCAGCAGCTCCTCACTAGAAGGGAAAGAGACCCAGTACTTC. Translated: CASSSSLEGKETQYF.

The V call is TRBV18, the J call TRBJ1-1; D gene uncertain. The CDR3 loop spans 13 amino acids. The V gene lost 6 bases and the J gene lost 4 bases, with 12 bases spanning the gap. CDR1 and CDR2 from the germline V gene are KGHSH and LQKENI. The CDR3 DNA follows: TGTGCCAGCTCCCCGCGGAGGAGCACTGAAGCTTTCTTT. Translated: CASSPRRSTEAFF.